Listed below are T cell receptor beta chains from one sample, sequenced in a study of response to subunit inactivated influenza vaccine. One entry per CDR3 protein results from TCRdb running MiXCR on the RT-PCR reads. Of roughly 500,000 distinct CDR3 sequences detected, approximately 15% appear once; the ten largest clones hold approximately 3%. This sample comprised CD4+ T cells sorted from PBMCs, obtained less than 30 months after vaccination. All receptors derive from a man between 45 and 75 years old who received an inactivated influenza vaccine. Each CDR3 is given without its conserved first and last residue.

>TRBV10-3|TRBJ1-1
ATRSEGEAF
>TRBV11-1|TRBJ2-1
ASSRRRGGLYKDAYNEQF
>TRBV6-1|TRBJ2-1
ASSVSLVINEQF
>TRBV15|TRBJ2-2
ATSRGWANTGELF
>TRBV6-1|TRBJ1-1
ASRSRIQAEAF
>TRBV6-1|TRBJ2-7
ASSRTRGYEQY
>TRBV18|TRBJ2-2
ASSPVGNTGELF
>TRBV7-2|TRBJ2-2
ASSLDGAGELF
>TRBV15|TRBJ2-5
ATKDRNQETQY
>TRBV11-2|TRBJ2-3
ASSLSRLRLAGDTDTQY
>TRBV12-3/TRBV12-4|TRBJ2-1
ASSFRQGLNEQF
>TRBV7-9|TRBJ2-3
ASSQQGGLGDTQY
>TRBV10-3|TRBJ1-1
AISERPGTGSEAF
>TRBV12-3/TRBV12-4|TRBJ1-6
ASSLGDRGNSPLH
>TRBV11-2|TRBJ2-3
ASSLSRGDTQY
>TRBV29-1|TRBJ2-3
SAPDGKSTDTQY